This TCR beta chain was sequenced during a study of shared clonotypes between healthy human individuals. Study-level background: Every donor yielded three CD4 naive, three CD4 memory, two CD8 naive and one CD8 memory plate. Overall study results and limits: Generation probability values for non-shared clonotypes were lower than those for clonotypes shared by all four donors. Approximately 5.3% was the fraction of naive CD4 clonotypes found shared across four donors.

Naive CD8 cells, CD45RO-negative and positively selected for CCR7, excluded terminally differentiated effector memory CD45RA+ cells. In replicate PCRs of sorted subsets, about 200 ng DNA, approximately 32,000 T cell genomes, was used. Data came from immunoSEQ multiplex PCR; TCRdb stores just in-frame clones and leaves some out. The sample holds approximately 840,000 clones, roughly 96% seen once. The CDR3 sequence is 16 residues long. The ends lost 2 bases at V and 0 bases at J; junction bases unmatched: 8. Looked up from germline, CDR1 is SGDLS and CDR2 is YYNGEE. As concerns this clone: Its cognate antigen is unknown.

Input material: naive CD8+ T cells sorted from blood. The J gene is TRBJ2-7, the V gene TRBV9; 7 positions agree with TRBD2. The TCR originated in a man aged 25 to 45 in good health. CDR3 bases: TGTGCCAGCAGCGTCTCTTTCGTAGCGGGCTCCTACGAGCAGTACTTC. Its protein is CASSVSFVAGSYEQYF.